One sample yielded the 5 T cell receptor beta chains listed below, sequenced in a study of blood T cell repertoires in COVID-19. Assay: immunoSEQ multiplex PCR; the TCRdb copy retains only in-frame clones and omits some. The sample contains more than 45,000 clones, 83% of which appear only once. The sequenced material came from peripheral blood. The receptors were gathered from an elderly man in a cohort sampled during active COVID-19.

The CDR3 DNA sequence: TGTGCCAGCAGCTTATCCCGGAGCCACGAGCAGTACTTC. This codes for CASSLSRSHEQYF. The chain is built from TRBV7-9 and TRBJ2-7, with no clear D. Germline V CDR1 and CDR2: SEHNR, FQNEAQ (reference sequence). V lost 2 bases and J lost 5, with 10 bases in between. This CDR3 comprises 13 residues.

V and J are TRBV4-1 and TRBJ1-6; D gene uncertain. Per germline, CDR1 MGHRA and CDR2 YSYEKL. This CDR3 is 13 amino acids long. Trimming stripped 0 bases from V and 10 bases from J, with 7 bases between. The CDR3 DNA follows: TGCGCCAGCAGCCAAGACTGGGCATCACCCCTCCACTTT. Amino acid sequence: CASSQDWASPLHF.

The chain employs TRBV5-1 and TRBJ2-2, with TRBD1 identical over 10 bases. J was trimmed by 6 bases and V by 4 bases; bases with no gene match: 6. Germline V lookup: CDR1 SGHRS, CDR2 YFSETQ. The CDR3 spans 15 residues. CDR3 nucleotides: TGCGCCAGCAGCCCGGGACAGGGGAAGGCCGGGGAGCTGTTTTTT. It codes for CASSPGQGKAGELFF.

The V call is TRBV3-1 (or the pseudogene TRBV3-2), the J call TRBJ1-3; D is undetermined. The CDR3 totals 15 residues. Trimming took 0 bases from V and 0 from J, leaving 6 bases between them. In germline, CDR1 is LGHDT, CDR2 YNNKEL (reference sequence). The CDR3 loop reads CASSQDPSSGNTIYF. CDR3 bases: TGTGCCAGCAGCCAAGATCCCTCCTCTGGAAACACCATATATTTT.

This clone has just a few counts. V gene TRBV5-1 combines with J gene TRBJ2-7; 8 bases match TRBD1. The CDR3 consists of 16 residues. CDR1 is SGHRS and CDR2 is YFSETQ in the germline V gene. The trim removed 5 bases at V and 0 bases at J, leaving 10 bases unmatched. CDR3 sequence: CASRQNAGQGSYEQYF. The DNA of the CDR3 is TGCGCCAGCAGACAGAATGCCGGACAGGGCTCCTACGAGCAGTACTTC.